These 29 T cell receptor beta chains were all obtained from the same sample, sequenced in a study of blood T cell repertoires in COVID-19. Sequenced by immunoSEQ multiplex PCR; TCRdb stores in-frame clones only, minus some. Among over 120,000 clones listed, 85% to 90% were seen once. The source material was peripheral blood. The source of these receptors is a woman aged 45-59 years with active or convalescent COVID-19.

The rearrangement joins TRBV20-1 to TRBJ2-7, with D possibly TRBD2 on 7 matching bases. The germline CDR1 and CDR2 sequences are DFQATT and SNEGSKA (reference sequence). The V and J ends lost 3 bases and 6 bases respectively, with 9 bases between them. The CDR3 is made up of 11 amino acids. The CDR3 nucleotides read TGCAGTGCTAGGGGGGGGGCCGAGCAGTACTTC. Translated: CSARGGAEQYF.

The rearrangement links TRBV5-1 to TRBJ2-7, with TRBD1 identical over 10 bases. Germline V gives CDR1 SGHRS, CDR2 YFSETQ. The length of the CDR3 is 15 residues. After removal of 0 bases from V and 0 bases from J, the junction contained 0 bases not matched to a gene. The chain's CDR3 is CASSLGQGASYEQYF. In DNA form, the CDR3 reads TGCGCCAGCAGCTTGGGACAGGGGGCCTCCTACGAGCAGTACTTC.

The chain's CDR3 is CASSGLPNTGELFF. CDR3 nucleotide sequence: TGCGCCAGCAGTGGGCTTCCGAACACCGGGGAGCTGTTTTTT. V usage is TRBV5-1 and J usage is TRBJ2-2; D remains ambiguous. The length of the CDR3 is 14 residues. The germline V gene has CDR1 SGHRS and CDR2 YFSETQ. V lost 5 bases and J 0 bases, leaving 8 bases between the germline ends.

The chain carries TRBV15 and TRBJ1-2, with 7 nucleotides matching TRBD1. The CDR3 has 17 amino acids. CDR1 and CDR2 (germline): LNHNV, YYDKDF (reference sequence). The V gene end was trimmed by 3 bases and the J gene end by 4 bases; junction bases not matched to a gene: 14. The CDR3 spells CATSSPTAGTVTYGYTF. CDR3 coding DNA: TGTGCCACCAGCAGCCCAACCGCCGGGACAGTAACCTATGGCTACACCTTC.

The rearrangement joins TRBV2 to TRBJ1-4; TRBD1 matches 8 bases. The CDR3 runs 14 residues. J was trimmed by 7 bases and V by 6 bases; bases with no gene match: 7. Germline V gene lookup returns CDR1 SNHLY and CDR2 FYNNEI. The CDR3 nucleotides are TGTGCCAGCAGACCTCAGGGGGCGAGTGAAAAACTGTTTTTT. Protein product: CASRPQGASEKLFF. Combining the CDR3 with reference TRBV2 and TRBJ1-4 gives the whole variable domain EPEVTQTPSHQVTQMGQEVILRCVPISNHLYFYWYRQILGQKVEFLVSFYNNEISEKSEIFDDQFSVERPDGSNFTLKIRSTKLEDSAMYFCASRPQGASEKLFFGSGTQLSVL.

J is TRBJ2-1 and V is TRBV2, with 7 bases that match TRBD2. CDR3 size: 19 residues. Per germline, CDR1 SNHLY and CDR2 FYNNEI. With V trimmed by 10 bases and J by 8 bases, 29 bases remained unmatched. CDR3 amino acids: CAIKQPPAVEREGFHEQFF. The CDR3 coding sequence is TGTGCCATCAAACAGCCCCCTGCCGTAGAGCGGGAAGGGTTCCATGAGCAGTTCTTC.

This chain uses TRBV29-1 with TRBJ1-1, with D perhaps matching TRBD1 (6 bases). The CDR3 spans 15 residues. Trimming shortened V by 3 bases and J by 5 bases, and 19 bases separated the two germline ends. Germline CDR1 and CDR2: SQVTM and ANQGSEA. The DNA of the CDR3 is TGCAGCGTTGAGTACGGGGGGCGAGGACGAACTGAAGCTTTCTTT. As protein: CSVEYGGRGRTEAFF.

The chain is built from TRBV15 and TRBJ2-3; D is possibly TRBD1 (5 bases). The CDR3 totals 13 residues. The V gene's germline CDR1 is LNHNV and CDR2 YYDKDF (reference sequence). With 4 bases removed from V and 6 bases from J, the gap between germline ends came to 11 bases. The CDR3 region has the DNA TGTGCCACCAGCATGGCAGGGAAGGATACGCAGTATTTT. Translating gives CATSMAGKDTQYF.

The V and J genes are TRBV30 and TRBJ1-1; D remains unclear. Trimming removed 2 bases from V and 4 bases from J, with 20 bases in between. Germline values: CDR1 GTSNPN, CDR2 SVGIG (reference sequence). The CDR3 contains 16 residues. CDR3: CAWSSGSRVDGTEAFF. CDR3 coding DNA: TGTGCCTGGAGTTCGGGGAGTCGGGTGGATGGCACTGAAGCTTTCTTT.

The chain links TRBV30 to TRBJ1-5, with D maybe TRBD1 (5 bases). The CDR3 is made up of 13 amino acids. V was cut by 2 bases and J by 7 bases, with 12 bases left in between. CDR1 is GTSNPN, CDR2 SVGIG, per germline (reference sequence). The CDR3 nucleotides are TGTGCCTGGAGTTCGAAGGGGTGGCAGCCCCAGCATTTT. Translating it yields CAWSSKGWQPQHF.

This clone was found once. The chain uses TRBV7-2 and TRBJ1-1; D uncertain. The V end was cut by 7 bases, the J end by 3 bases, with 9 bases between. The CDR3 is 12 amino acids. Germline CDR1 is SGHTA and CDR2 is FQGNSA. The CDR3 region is CASKEEYTEAFF. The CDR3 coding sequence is TGTGCCAGCAAGGAGGAGTACACTGAAGCTTTCTTT.

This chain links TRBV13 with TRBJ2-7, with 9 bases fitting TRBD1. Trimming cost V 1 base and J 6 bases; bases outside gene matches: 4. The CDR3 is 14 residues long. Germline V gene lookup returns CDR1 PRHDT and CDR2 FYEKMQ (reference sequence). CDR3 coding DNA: TGTGCCAGCAGCTTAGTAGGACAGGGGAGCGAGCAGTACTTC. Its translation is CASSLVGQGSEQYF.

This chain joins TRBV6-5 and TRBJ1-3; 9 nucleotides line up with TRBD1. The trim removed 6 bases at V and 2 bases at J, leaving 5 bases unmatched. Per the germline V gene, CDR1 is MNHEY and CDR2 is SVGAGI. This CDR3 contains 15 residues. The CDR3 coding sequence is TGTGCCAGCAGAGGGACAGGGACCCCTGGAAACACCATATATTTT. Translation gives CASRGTGTPGNTIYF.

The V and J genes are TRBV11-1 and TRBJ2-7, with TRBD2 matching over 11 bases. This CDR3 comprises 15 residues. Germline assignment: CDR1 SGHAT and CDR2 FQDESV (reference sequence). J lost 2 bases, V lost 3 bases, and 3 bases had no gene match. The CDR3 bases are TGTGCCAGCAGCTTCGGGACTAGCGGCGCCTACGAGCAGTACTTC. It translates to CASSFGTSGAYEQYF.

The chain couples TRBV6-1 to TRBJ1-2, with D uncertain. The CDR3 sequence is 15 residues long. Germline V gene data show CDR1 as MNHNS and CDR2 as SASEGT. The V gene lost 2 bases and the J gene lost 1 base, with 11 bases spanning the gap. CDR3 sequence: CASSEQFGDNYGYTF. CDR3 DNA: TGTGCCAGCAGTGAACAGTTCGGGGATAACTATGGCTACACCTTC.

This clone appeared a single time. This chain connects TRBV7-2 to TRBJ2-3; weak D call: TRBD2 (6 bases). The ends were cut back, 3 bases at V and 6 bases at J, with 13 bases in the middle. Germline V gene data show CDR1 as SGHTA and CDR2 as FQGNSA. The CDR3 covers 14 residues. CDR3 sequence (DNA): TGTGCCAGCAGCTTCTCGGGAGTTGGCGATACGCAGTATTTT. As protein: CASSFSGVGDTQYF.

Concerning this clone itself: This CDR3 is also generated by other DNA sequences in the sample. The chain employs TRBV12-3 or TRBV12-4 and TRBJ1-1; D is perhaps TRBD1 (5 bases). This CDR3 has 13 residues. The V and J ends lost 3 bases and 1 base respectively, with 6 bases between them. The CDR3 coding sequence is TGTGCCAGCAGTTTCGGACAGAACACTGAAGCTTTCTTT. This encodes CASSFGQNTEAFF.

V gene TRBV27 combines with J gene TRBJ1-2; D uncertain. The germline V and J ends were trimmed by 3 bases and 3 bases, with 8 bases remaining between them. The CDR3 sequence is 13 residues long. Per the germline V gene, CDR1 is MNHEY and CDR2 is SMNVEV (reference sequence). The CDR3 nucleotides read TGTGCCAGCAGTTTCGATATAGACTATGGCTACACCTTC. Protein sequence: CASSFDIDYGYTF.

The CDR3 is CASSSGTDSSRRPQHF. The CDR3 DNA reads TGTGCCAGCAGTTCCGGGACAGATTCCTCACGTAGGCCCCAGCATTTT. This chain links TRBV5-5 with TRBJ1-5; 7 nucleotides align to TRBD1. This CDR3 has 16 amino acids. The trim removed 5 bases at V and 9 bases at J, leaving 17 bases unmatched. The V gene's germline CDR1 is SGHKS and CDR2 YYEKEE (reference sequence). Together with reference TRBV5-5 and TRBJ1-5, the CDR3 gives the full variable domain: DAGVTQSPTHLIKTRGQQVTLRCSPISGHKSVSWYQQVLGQGPQFIFQYYEKEERGRGNFPDRFSARQFPNYSSELNVNALLLGDSALYLCASSSGTDSSRRPQHFGDGTRLSIL.

CDR3 residues: CASSPDFYEQYF. The DNA of the CDR3 is TGTGCCAGCAGCCCAGATTTTTACGAGCAGTACTTC. The rearrangement links TRBV9 to TRBJ2-7; D gene ambiguous. V gave up 4 bases and J gave up 4 bases, with 9 bases separating them. The CDR3 runs 12 residues. Germline loops: CDR1 SGDLS, CDR2 YYNGEE.

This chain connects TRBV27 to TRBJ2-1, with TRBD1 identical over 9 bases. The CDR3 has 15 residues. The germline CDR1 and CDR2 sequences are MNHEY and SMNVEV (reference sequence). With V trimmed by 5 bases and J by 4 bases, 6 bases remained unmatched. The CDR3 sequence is CASSRQGVGYNEQFF. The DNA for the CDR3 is TGTGCCAGCAGTCGACAGGGGGTAGGATACAATGAGCAGTTCTTC.

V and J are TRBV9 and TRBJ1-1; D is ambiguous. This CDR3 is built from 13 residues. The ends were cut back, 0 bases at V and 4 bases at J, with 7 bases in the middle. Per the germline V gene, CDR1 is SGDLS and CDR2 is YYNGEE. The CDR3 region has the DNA TGTGCCAGCAGCGTAGTAGTGAGCACTGAAGCTTTCTTT. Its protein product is CASSVVVSTEAFF. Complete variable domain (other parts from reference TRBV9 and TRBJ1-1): DSGVTQTPKHLITATGQRVTLRCSPRSGDLSVYWYQQSLDQGLQFLIQYYNGEERAKGNILERFSAQQFPDLHSELNLSSLELGDSALYFCASSVVVSTEAFFGQGTRLTVV.

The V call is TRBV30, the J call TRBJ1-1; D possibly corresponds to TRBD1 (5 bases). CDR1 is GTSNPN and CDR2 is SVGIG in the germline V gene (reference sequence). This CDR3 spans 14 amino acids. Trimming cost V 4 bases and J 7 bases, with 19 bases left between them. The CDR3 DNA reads TGTGCCTGGATAGACCCAGGGATAAGGGGTGAAGCTTTCTTT. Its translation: CAWIDPGIRGEAFF.

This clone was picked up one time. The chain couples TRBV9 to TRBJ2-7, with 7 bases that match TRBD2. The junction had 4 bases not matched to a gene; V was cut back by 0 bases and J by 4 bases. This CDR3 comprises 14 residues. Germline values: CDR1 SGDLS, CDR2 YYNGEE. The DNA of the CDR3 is TGTGCCAGCAGCGTAGGGAGTAGCGGGTACGAGCAGTACTTC. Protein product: CASSVGSSGYEQYF.

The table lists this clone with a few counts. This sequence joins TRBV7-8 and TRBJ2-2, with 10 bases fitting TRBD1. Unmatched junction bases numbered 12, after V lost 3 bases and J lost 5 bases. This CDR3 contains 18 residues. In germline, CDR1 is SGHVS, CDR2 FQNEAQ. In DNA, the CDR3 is TGTGCCAGCAGCTTGCTCCCCGGGACAGGGGTAACAACCGGGGAGCTGTTTTTT. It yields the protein CASSLLPGTGVTTGELFF. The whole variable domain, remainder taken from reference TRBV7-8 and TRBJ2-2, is GAGVSQSPRYKVAKRGQDVALRCDPISGHVSLFWYQQALGQGPEFLTYFQNEAQLDKSGLPSDRFFAERPEGSVSTLKIQRTQQEDSAVYLCASSLLPGTGVTTGELFFGEGSRLTVL.

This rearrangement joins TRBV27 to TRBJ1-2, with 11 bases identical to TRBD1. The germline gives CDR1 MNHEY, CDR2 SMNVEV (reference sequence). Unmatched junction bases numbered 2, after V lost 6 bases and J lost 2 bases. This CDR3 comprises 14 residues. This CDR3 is CASSGTGGNYGYTF. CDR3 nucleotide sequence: TGTGCCAGCAGCGGGACAGGGGGAAACTATGGCTACACCTTC.

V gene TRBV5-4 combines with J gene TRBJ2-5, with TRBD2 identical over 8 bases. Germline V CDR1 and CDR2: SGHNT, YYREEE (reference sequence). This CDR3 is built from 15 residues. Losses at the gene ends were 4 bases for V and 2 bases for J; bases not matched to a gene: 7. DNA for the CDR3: TGTGCCAGCAGCCTGAGGTCTAGCGGGCAAGAGACCCAGTACTTC. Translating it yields CASSLRSSGQETQYF.

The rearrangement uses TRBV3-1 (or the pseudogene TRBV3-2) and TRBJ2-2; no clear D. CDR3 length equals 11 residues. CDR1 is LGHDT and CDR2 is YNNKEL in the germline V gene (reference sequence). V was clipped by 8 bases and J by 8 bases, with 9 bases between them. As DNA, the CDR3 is TGTGCCAGCCAAAGAGCGGGGGAGCTGTTTTTT. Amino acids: CASQRAGELFF.

The CDR3 DNA is TGTGCCAGCAGTTACGGGCAGTATGAAGCTTTCTTT. Amino acids: CASSYGQYEAFF. The chain has TRBV6-6 and TRBJ1-1; D call uncertain. Trimming took 2 bases from V and 7 from J, leaving 8 bases between them. CDR3 length equals 12 residues. Germline CDR1 is MNHNY and CDR2 is SVGAGI (reference sequence).